The clone carrying this T cell receptor beta chain was seen more than once but under ten times. No antigen is known for it. Amplification started from genomic DNA. A primer set of 30 forward and 13 reverse primers amplified the CDR3. TCRdb fed the multiplex PCR reads into MiXCR, producing one record per CDR3 protein. The sample comprises 270,000 or so distinct CDR3 sequences, around 47% of which are singletons, and roughly an eighth rests with the top ten. The sample belongs to a study of type 1 and type 2 diabetes patients. Study results and limitations: In CD4+ and CD8+ T cells, type 2 diabetes diversity exceeded type 1.

The CDR3 length is 11 residues. V was clipped by 7 bases and J by 6 bases, with 10 bases between them. Germline V CDR1 and CDR2: MNHNS, SASEGT. Sequenced sample: peripheral blood mononuclear cells (PBMCs). The rearrangement joins TRBV6-1 to TRBJ2-7; D may be TRBD2 (5 bases). This TCR was recovered from a man younger than 35 with type 2 diabetes. CDR3 in DNA: TGTGCCAGCACGGGCGGGTTCGAGCAGTACTTC. This codes for CASTGGFEQYF.